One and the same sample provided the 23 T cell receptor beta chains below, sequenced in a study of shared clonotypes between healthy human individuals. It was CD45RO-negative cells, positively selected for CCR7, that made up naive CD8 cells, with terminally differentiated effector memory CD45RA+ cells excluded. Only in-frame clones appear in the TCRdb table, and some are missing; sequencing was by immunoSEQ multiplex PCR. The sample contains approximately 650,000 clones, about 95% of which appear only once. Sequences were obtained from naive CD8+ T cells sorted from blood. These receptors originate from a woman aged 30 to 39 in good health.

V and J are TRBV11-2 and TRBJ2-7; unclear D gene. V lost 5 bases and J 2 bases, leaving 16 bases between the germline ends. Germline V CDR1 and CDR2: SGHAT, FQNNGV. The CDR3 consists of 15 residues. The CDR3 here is CASSHDIQPPYEQYF. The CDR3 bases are TGTGCCAGCAGCCATGATATCCAACCTCCCTACGAGCAGTACTTC. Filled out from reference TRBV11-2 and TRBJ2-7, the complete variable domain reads EAGVAQSPRYKIIEKRQSVAFWCNPISGHATLYWYQQILGQGPKLLIQFQNNGVVDDSQLPKDRFSAERLKGVDSTLKIQPAKLEDSAVYLCASSHDIQPPYEQYFGPGTRLTVT.

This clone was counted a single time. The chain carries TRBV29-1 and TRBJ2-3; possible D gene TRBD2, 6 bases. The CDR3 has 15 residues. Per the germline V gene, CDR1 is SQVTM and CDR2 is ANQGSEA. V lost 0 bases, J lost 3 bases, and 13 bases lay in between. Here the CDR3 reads CSVEDLLSGTDTQYF. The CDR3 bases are TGCAGCGTTGAAGATCTTTTGAGCGGGACAGATACGCAGTATTTT.

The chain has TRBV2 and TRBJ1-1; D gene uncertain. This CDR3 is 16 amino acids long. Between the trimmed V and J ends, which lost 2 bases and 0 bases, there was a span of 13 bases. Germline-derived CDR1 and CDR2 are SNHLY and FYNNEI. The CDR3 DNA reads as TGTGCCAGCAGTGAATTGGACGGCGGCTTGAACACTGAAGCTTTCTTT. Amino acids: CASSELDGGLNTEAFF.

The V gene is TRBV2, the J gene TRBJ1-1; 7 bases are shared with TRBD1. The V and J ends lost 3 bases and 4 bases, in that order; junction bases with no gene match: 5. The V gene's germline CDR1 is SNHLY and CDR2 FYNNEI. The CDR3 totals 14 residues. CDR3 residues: CASSETGSGTEAFF. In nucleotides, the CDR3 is TGTGCCAGCAGTGAGACAGGGAGTGGCACTGAAGCTTTCTTT.

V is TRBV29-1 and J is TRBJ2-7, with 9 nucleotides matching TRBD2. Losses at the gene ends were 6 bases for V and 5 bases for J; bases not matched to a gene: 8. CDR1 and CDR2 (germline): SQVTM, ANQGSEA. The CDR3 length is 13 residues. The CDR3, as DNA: TGCAGCGTAACTAGCGGGCTGAGAGACGAGCAGTACTTC. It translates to CSVTSGLRDEQYF.

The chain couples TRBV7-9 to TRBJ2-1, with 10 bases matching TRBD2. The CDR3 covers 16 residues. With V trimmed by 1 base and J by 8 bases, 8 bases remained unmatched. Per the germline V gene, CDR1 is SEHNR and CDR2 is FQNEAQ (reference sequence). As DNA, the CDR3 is TGTGCCAGCAGCTTAGGAGTAGCGGGAGGCGGTGATGAGCAGTTCTTC. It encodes CASSLGVAGGGDEQFF.

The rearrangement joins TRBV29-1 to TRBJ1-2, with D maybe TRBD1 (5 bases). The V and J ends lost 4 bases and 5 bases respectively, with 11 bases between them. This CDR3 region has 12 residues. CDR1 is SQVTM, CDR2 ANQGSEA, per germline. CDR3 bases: TGCAGCGTTGCCGGGACGGTATATGGCTACACCTTC. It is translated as CSVAGTVYGYTF. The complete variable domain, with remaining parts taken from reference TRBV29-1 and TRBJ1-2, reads SAVISQKPSRDICQRGTSLTIQCQVDSQVTMMFWYRQQPGQSLTLIATANQGSEATYESGFVIDKFPISRPNLTFSTLTVSNMSPEDSSIYLCSVAGTVYGYTFGSGTRLTVV.

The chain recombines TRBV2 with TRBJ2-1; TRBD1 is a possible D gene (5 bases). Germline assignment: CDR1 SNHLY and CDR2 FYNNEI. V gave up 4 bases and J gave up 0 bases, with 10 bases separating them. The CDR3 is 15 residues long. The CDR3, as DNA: TGTGCCAGCAGTGCGGACACGAGCTCCTACAATGAGCAGTTCTTC. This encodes CASSADTSSYNEQFF.

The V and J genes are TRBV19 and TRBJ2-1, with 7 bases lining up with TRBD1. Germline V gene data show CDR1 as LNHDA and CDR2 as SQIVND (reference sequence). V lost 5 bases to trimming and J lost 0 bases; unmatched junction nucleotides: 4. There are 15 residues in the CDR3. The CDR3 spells CASSPGQSSYNEQFF. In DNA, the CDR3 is TGTGCCAGTAGTCCGGGACAGAGCTCCTACAATGAGCAGTTCTTC.

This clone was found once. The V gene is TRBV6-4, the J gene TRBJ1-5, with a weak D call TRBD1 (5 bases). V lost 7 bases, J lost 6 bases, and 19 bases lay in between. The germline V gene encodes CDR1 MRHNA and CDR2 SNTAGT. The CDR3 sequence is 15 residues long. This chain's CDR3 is CASTPQQGLGQPQHF. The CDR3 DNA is TGTGCCAGCACCCCTCAGCAGGGACTGGGTCAGCCCCAGCATTTT.

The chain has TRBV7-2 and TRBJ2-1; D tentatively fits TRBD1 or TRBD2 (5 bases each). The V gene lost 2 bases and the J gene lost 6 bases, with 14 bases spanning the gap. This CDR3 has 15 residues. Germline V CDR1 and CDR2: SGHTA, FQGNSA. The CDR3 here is CASSLSGRRGNEQFF. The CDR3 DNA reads TGTGCCAGCAGCTTATCGGGACGCAGAGGCAATGAGCAGTTCTTC.

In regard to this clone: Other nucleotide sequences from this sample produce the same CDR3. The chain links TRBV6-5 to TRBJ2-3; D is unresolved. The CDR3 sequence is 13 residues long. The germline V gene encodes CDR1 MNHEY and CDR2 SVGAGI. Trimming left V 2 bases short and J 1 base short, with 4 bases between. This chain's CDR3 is CASSYRGTDTQYF. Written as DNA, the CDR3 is TGTGCCAGCAGTTACCGGGGCACAGATACGCAGTATTTT.

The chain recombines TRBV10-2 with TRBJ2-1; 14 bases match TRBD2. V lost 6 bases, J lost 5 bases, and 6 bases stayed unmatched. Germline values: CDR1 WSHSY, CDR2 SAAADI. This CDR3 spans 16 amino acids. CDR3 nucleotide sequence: TGCGCCAGCAGAGACCGGGGACTAGCGGGGGACAATGAGCAGTTCTTC. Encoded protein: CASRDRGLAGDNEQFF.

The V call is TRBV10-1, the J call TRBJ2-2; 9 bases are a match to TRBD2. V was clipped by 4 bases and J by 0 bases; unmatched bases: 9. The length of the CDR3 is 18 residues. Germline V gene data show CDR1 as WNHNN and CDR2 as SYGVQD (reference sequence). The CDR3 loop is CASSVAGGSLTNTGELFF. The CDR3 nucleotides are TGCGCCAGCAGTGTGGCGGGAGGGTCACTTACGAACACCGGGGAGCTGTTTTTT.

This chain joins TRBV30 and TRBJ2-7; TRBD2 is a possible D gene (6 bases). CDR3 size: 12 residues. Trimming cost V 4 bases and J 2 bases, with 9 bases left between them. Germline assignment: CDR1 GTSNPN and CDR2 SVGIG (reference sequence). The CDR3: CAWKGGAYEQYF. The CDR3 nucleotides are TGTGCCTGGAAGGGCGGGGCCTACGAGCAGTACTTC.

The CDR3 DNA reads TGTGCCAGCTCCCGGACTAGCTTCTCGTTCAATGAGCAGTTCTTC. This sequence encodes CASSRTSFSFNEQFF. The rearrangement links TRBV27 to TRBJ2-1; 8 bases match TRBD2. CDR1 MNHEY and CDR2 SMNVEV come from the germline V gene (reference sequence). The V and J ends lost 8 bases and 6 bases, in that order; junction bases with no gene match: 12. CDR3 size: 15 residues.

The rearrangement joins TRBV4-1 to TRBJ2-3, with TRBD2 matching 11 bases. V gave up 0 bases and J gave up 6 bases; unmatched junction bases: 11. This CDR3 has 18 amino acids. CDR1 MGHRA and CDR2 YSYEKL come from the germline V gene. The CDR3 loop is CASSQELAGGLSPDTQYF. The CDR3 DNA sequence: TGCGCCAGCAGCCAAGAATTAGCGGGAGGGCTATCCCCTGATACGCAGTATTTT.

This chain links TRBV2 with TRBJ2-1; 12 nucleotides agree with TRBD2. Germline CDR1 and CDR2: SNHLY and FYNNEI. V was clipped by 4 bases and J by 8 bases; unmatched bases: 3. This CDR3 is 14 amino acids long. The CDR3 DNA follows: TGTGCCAGCAGTGGACTAGCGGGAGTCGATGAGCAGTTCTTC. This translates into CASSGLAGVDEQFF.

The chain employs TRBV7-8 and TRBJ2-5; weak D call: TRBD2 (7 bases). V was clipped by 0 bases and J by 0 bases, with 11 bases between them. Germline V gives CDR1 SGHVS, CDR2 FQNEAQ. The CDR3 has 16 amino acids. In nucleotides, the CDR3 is TGTGCCAGCAGCTTAGCCACAGGGAGGGACCAAGAGACCCAGTACTTC. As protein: CASSLATGRDQETQYF.

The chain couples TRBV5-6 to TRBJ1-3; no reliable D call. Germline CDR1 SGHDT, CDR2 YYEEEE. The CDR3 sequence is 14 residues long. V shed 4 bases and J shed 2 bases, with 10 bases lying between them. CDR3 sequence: CASSARTAGNTIYF. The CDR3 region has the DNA TGTGCCAGCAGCGCGCGGACGGCTGGAAACACCATATATTTT.

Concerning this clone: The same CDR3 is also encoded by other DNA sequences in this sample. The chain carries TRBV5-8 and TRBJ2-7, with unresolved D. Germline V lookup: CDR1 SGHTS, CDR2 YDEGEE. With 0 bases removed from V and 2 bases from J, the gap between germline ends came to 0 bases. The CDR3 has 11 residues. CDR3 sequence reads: CASSLAYEQYF. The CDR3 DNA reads TGTGCCAGCAGCTTGGCCTACGAGCAGTACTTC.

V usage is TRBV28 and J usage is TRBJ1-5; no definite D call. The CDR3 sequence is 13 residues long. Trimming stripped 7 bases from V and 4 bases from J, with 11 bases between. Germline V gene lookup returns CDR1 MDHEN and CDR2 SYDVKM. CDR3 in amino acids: CASIRSRNQPQHF. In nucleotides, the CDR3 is TGTGCCAGCATTAGGAGCAGGAATCAGCCCCAGCATTTT.

The CDR3 spells CASSRPIGGLSSGANVLTF. DNA of the CDR3: TGTGCCAGTAGTAGACCTATCGGGGGCTTAAGCTCTGGGGCCAACGTCCTGACTTTC. V gene TRBV19 combines with J gene TRBJ2-6; D may be TRBD1 or TRBD2 (6 bases each). The CDR3 contains 19 residues. V lost 4 bases and J 0 bases, leaving 19 bases between the germline ends. Looked up from germline, CDR1 is LNHDA and CDR2 is SQIVND (reference sequence).